This TCR beta chain emerged from a study of T and B cells in COVID-19 patients. V was pared by 5 bases and J by 4 bases, with 14 bases between. CDR3 length equals 14 residues. TRB was amplified from about 250-500 ng of blood genomic DNA. BIOMED2 TRB-A/B primer pools were used in multiplex TRB PCR. One entry per CDR3 protein results from TCRdb running MiXCR on the multiplex PCR reads. The sample records approximately 10,000 distinct CDR3 sequences, under 35% being singletons. This clonotype is judged large. The chain recombines TRBV12-3 or TRBV12-4 with TRBJ1-2, with D perhaps matching TRBD1 (6 bases). Sequenced material: blood. This clonotype originated in a human donor who had recovered from COVID-19. The CDR3 DNA reads as TGTGCCAGCAGTATCCGACAGGAGGGCTATGGCTACACCTTC. It codes for CASSIRQEGYGYTF.